This T cell receptor (beta chain) is drawn from a study of early T cells in non-severe SARS-CoV-2 infection. About the study: Sequencing targeted bulk RNA from unsorted whole blood, leaving chains unpaired.

A single record per CDR3 protein comes from TCRdb applying MiXCR to the 5' RACE reads. The sample yields over 85,000 distinct CDR3 sequences, roughly 12% seen once. There are many counts of this clonotype. CDR1 and CDR2 (germline): LGHDT, YNNKEL (reference sequence). V was clipped by 4 bases and J by 7 bases, with 14 bases between them. This CDR3 has 15 residues. Material: whole blood, obtained at baseline. The sequence was collected from an adult who was a healthcare worker with PCR-confirmed SARS-CoV-2 infection or an uninfected control (not recorded which). The rearrangement joins TRBV3-1 to TRBJ1-6; D perhaps matches TRBD1 (6 bases). The CDR3 spells CASSPFGGGNSPLHF. In DNA, the CDR3 is TGTGCCAGCAGCCCATTCGGGGGGGGCAATTCACCCCTCCACTTT.